These 30 T cell receptor beta chains were sequenced from one sample in a study of shared clonotypes between healthy human individuals. The repertoire was sequenced with immunoSEQ multiplex PCR; TCRdb's copy has only in-frame clones and lacks some. In the table there are approximately 1.5 million clones, about 98.5% of which are singletons. The sequencing sample was made of naive CD4+ T cells sorted from blood. Sample subset: CD45RA+ positively selected. Receptor source: a man aged 25-40 years in good health.

The chain uses TRBV18 and TRBJ2-7; 8 bases fit TRBD2. The trim removed 1 base at V and 7 bases at J, leaving 9 bases unmatched. Germline V CDR1 and CDR2: KGHSH, LQKENI. The CDR3 spans 15 residues. The CDR3 DNA follows: TGTGCCAGCTCACCACTTATCCGGGAGGGGGGGGAGCAGTACTTC. Translated: CASSPLIREGGEQYF.

The rearrangement joins TRBV9 to TRBJ2-7; 12 bases align to TRBD2. The J segment lost 6 bases and the V segment lost 0 bases, leaving 4 bases of the junction unmatched. Germline CDR1 is SGDLS and CDR2 is YYNGEE. This CDR3 region has 15 residues. The chain's CDR3 is CASSVEGTSGSEQYF. CDR3 DNA: TGTGCCAGCAGCGTAGAGGGGACTAGCGGGTCCGAGCAGTACTTC.

As concerns this clone: In the same sample, other DNA sequences code for this CDR3. This sequence joins TRBV7-8 and TRBJ1-5; the D is unclear. V lost 5 bases and J 4 bases, leaving 12 bases between the germline ends. Germline V CDR1 and CDR2: SGHVS, FQNEAQ. The CDR3 contains 14 residues. The CDR3 here is CASSGRTGNQPQHF. CDR3 bases: TGTGCCAGCAGCGGACGGACGGGTAATCAGCCCCAGCATTTT.

This clone has just a few counts. V and J are TRBV2 and TRBJ2-2; no firm D call. This CDR3 comprises 19 residues. The V end was cut by 3 bases, the J end by 0 bases, with 20 bases between. The germline CDR1 and CDR2 sequences are SNHLY and FYNNEI. CDR3 sequence: CASSDPYVRSAPNTGELFF. DNA for the CDR3: TGTGCCAGCAGTGACCCTTACGTTCGCAGCGCCCCGAACACCGGGGAGCTGTTTTTT. Drawing the rest from reference TRBV2 and TRBJ2-2, the complete variable domain is EPEVTQTPSHQVTQMGQEVILRCVPISNHLYFYWYRQILGQKVEFLVSFYNNEISEKSEIFDDQFSVERPDGSNFTLKIRSTKLEDSAMYFCASSDPYVRSAPNTGELFFGEGSRLTVL.

This chain connects TRBV5-1 to TRBJ2-2, with 10 bases aligning to TRBD2. Germline trimming cut 3 bases from V and 6 bases from J; bases unmatched to any gene: 5. This CDR3 contains 15 residues. CDR1 is SGHRS, CDR2 YFSETQ, per germline. The CDR3 is CASSSSGSGAGELFF. Here the CDR3 DNA reads TGCGCCAGCAGCTCTAGCGGGAGTGGGGCCGGGGAGCTGTTTTTT.

This clone showed up just once. In DNA, the CDR3 is TGTGCCAGCAGCCCGGACCGGTGGCTGGGCGAGCAGTACTTC. This translates into CASSPDRWLGEQYF. This chain joins TRBV9 and TRBJ2-7; D not certain. V lost 4 bases to trimming and J lost 6 bases, with 17 bases between them. Per the germline V gene, CDR1 is SGDLS and CDR2 is YYNGEE. The CDR3 has 14 amino acids.

This chain links TRBV5-6 with TRBJ1-2, with D uncertain. V gave up 1 base and J gave up 5 bases, with 12 bases separating them. Germline assignment: CDR1 SGHDT and CDR2 YYEEEE. This CDR3 contains 14 residues. The CDR3 DNA reads as TGTGCCAGCAGCTTGCCCACAGCTACTTATGGCTACACCTTC. This codes for CASSLPTATYGYTF.

This rearrangement joins TRBV12-5 to TRBJ1-2; 7 nucleotides align to TRBD1. V trimming: 3 bases; J trimming: 0 bases; junction bases outside the gene matches: 4. Germline-derived CDR1 and CDR2 are LGHNT and FRNRAP. This CDR3 is built from 15 residues. The CDR3 region has the DNA TGTGCTAGTGGTTTTGGGACAGCAGCTAACTATGGCTACACCTTC. This translates into CASGFGTAANYGYTF.

The chain couples TRBV27 to TRBJ2-1, with TRBD2 identical over 7 bases. The CDR3 covers 15 residues. V lost 3 bases to trimming and J lost 5 bases; unmatched junction nucleotides: 7. CDR1 is MNHEY, CDR2 SMNVEV, per germline (reference sequence). The CDR3 DNA follows: TGTGCCAGCAGTTTGGGTCTGGCGGGGGACAATGAGCAGTTCTTC. Translating gives CASSLGLAGDNEQFF.

This clone showed up just once. The rearrangement joins TRBV5-5 to TRBJ1-2; D remains ambiguous. Trimming removed 2 bases at V and 2 bases at J, with 19 bases between. Germline V CDR1 and CDR2: SGHKS, YYEKEE (reference sequence). This CDR3 region has 17 residues. CDR3 DNA sequence: TGTGCCAGCAGCTTCACTACCCGGCAGCAGTTGAACTATGGCTACACCTTC. Translation gives CASSFTTRQQLNYGYTF.

The J gene is TRBJ1-1, the V gene TRBV7-9; D ambiguous. Germline CDR1 is SEHNR and CDR2 is FQNEAQ (reference sequence). The CDR3 sequence is 14 residues long. Between the trimmed V and J ends, which lost 8 bases and 1 base, there was a span of 14 bases. The CDR3 is CASYKWPSNTEAFF. The CDR3 nucleotides are TGTGCCAGCTATAAATGGCCATCGAACACTGAAGCTTTCTTT.

The J gene is TRBJ2-3, the V gene TRBV28; D is uncertain. CDR1 MDHEN and CDR2 SYDVKM come from the germline V gene. Trimming removed 5 bases at V and 2 bases at J, with 8 bases between. The CDR3 consists of 13 residues. The CDR3 DNA reads as TGTGCCAGCAGTATCAGGTTCACAGATACGCAGTATTTT. Amino acids: CASSIRFTDTQYF.

V is TRBV18 and J is TRBJ2-5; the D is unclear. V was shortened by 4 bases and J by 13 bases, with 7 bases between the two germline ends. Per germline, CDR1 KGHSH and CDR2 LQKENI. The CDR3 covers 9 residues. As DNA, the CDR3 is TGTGCCAGCTCACAAGGGATGTACTTC. It yields the protein CASSQGMYF.

The gene calls are TRBV14 and TRBJ2-7; TRBD2 is a possible D gene (5 bases). Per germline, CDR1 SGHDN and CDR2 FVKESK. CDR3 size: 17 residues. V shed 4 bases and J shed 6 bases, with 25 bases lying between them. In DNA form, the CDR3 reads TGTGCCAGCAGCCGAGGTCGTATGAGGGAGAGTGTCGGCGAGCAGTACTTC. It is translated as CASSRGRMRESVGEQYF. The full variable domain, its missing parts supplied by reference TRBV14 and TRBJ2-7, is EAGVTQFPSHSVIEKGQTVTLRCDPISGHDNLYWYRRVMGKEIKFLLHFVKESKQDESGMPNNRFLAERTGGTYSTLKVQPAELEDSGVYFCASSRGRMRESVGEQYFGPGTRLTVT.

This chain links TRBV6-5 with TRBJ2-7; no definite D call. Per germline, CDR1 MNHEY and CDR2 SVGAGI. There are 16 residues in the CDR3. Trimming pared 0 bases from V and 2 bases from J, leaving 14 bases between. Written as DNA, the CDR3 is TGTGCCAGCAGTTACTCGCGGCCAGTCATGGCCTACGAGCAGTACTTC. Protein: CASSYSRPVMAYEQYF.

This chain joins TRBV11-2 and TRBJ2-1; D unclear. The germline V and J ends were trimmed by 7 bases and 0 bases, with 13 bases remaining between them. Germline CDR1 and CDR2: SGHAT and FQNNGV. CDR3 size: 15 residues. The CDR3 region is CASNHFGDSYNEQFF. The DNA for the CDR3 is TGTGCCAGCAACCATTTTGGGGACTCCTACAATGAGCAGTTCTTC. The full variable domain, completed using reference TRBV11-2 and TRBJ2-1, is EAGVAQSPRYKIIEKRQSVAFWCNPISGHATLYWYQQILGQGPKLLIQFQNNGVVDDSQLPKDRFSAERLKGVDSTLKIQPAKLEDSAVYLCASNHFGDSYNEQFFGPGTRLTVL.

The chain is built from TRBV12-5 and TRBJ2-1, with 10 nucleotides matching TRBD2. This CDR3 is built from 15 residues. V was clipped by 2 bases and J by 10 bases; unmatched bases: 8. Germline V gene lookup returns CDR1 LGHNT and CDR2 FRNRAP. CDR3 coding DNA: TGTGCTAGTGGTTTGTGGCTAGCGGGAGTGTTAGAGCAGTTCTTC. Translation gives CASGLWLAGVLEQFF.

This CDR3 reads CASSRLRLAGQEQFF. The CDR3 DNA reads as TGTGCCAGCAGCCGTTTGAGGCTAGCGGGACAAGAGCAGTTCTTC. The chain joins TRBV7-2 to TRBJ2-1, with TRBD2 matching over 9 bases. This CDR3 has 15 residues. Germline lookup yields CDR1 SGHTA and CDR2 FQGNSA. V lost 5 bases, J lost 10 bases, and 12 bases stayed unmatched.

V usage is TRBV19 and J usage is TRBJ1-5, with D perhaps TRBD1 (5 bases). This CDR3 comprises 15 residues. V was clipped by 9 bases and J by 2 bases, with 17 bases between them. Per germline, CDR1 LNHDA and CDR2 SQIVND (reference sequence). CDR3 loop: CASEIGPGRNQPQHF. CDR3 in DNA: TGTGCCAGCGAGATAGGACCAGGGCGCAATCAGCCCCAGCATTTT. The variable domain in full, completed from reference TRBV19 and TRBJ1-5, reads DGGITQSPKYLFRKEGQNVTLSCEQNLNHDAMYWYRQDPGQGLRLIYYSQIVNDFQKGDIAEGYSVSREKKESFPLTVTSAQKNPTAFYLCASEIGPGRNQPQHFGDGTRLSIL.

For this clone: This sample includes further DNA sequences coding for the same CDR3. The chain links TRBV18 to TRBJ2-3; D is undetermined. In germline, CDR1 is KGHSH, CDR2 LQKENI. The germline V and J ends were trimmed by 4 bases and 1 base, with 6 bases remaining between them. CDR3 length equals 13 residues. The CDR3 reads CASSLRGTDTQYF. CDR3 sequence (DNA): TGTGCCAGCTCACTAAGGGGCACAGATACGCAGTATTTT. Using reference TRBV18 and TRBJ2-3 for the parts outside the CDR3, the full variable domain is NAGVMQNPRHLVRRRGQEARLRCSPMKGHSHVYWYRQLPEEGLKFMVYLQKENIIDESGMPKERFSAEFPKEGPSILRIQQVVRGDSAAYFCASSLRGTDTQYFGPGTRLTVL.

The chain employs TRBV19 and TRBJ2-1; 13 nucleotides align to TRBD2. V trimming: 5 bases; J trimming: 4 bases; junction bases outside the gene matches: 8. CDR3 size: 17 residues. Per the germline V gene, CDR1 is LNHDA and CDR2 is SQIVND (reference sequence). The DNA for the CDR3 is TGTGCCAGTAGTTCCCCCCCGGGACTAGCGGGATACAATGAGCAGTTCTTC. It yields the protein CASSSPPGLAGYNEQFF.

Comment on this clone: Other DNA sequences in the same sample also yield this CDR3. The chain employs TRBV19 and TRBJ2-1, with 9 positions matching TRBD1. This CDR3 comprises 15 residues. Germline CDR1 is LNHDA and CDR2 is SQIVND (reference sequence). Trimming took 3 bases from V and 4 from J; bases not matched to a gene: 4. The CDR3 loop reads CASSIGQGFYNEQFF. CDR3 nucleotide sequence: TGTGCCAGTAGTATCGGACAGGGGTTTTACAATGAGCAGTTCTTC.

The V call is TRBV6-1, the J call TRBJ2-1; D not resolved. This CDR3 has 13 amino acids. V was shortened by 4 bases and J by 4 bases, with 8 bases between the two germline ends. Per germline, CDR1 MNHNS and CDR2 SASEGT. CDR3 DNA sequence: TGTGCCAGCAGTGTCATCCGATACAATGAGCAGTTCTTC. This codes for CASSVIRYNEQFF.

J is TRBJ1-3 and V is TRBV7-9, with a weak D call TRBD1 (6 bases). Trimming took 5 bases from V and 2 from J, leaving 16 bases between them. Germline CDR1 and CDR2: SEHNR and FQNEAQ (reference sequence). CDR3 length: 16 residues. The CDR3 loop reads CASSRARGGPGNTIYF. The CDR3 DNA reads TGTGCCAGCAGCCGCGCGCGTGGGGGGCCTGGAAACACCATATATTTT. The whole variable domain, remainder taken from reference TRBV7-9 and TRBJ1-3, is DTGVSQNPRHKITKRGQNVTFRCDPISEHNRLYWYRQTLGQGPEFLTYFQNEAQLEKSRLLSDRFSAERPKGSFSTLEIQRTEQGDSAMYLCASSRARGGPGNTIYFGEGSWLTVV.

The chain couples TRBV5-1 to TRBJ2-6, with unresolved D. The V gene lost 3 bases and the J gene lost 3 bases, with 10 bases spanning the gap. The CDR3 covers 15 residues. Germline CDR1 SGHRS, CDR2 YFSETQ. The CDR3, as DNA: TGCGCCAGCAGCTCCCGGGTCAATGGGGCCAACGTCCTGACTTTC. Translating it yields CASSSRVNGANVLTF.

This rearrangement joins TRBV11-1 to TRBJ1-2; 8 bases align to TRBD1. The CDR3 sequence is 14 residues long. J gave up 6 bases and V 0 bases, and 3 bases lay outside the gene matches. CDR1 SGHAT and CDR2 FQDESV come from the germline V gene (reference sequence). The CDR3 DNA sequence: TGTGCCAGCAGCTTAGCCAGGACAGGGAATGGCTACACCTTC. It encodes CASSLARTGNGYTF.

The chain is built from TRBV10-1 and TRBJ2-1, with 13 nucleotides matching TRBD2. The length of the CDR3 is 16 residues. Germline V CDR1 and CDR2: WNHNN, SYGVQD (reference sequence). The V gene end was trimmed by 4 bases and the J gene end by 6 bases; junction bases not matched to a gene: 6. The CDR3 region has the DNA TGCGCCAGCAGTGGGACTAGCGGGAGAGGGGGCAATGAGCAGTTCTTC. The encoded protein is CASSGTSGRGGNEQFF.

The chain is built from TRBV7-2 and TRBJ2-7; TRBD2 aligns across 10 bases. The CDR3 is 15 amino acids. In germline, CDR1 is SGHTA, CDR2 FQGNSA. J gave up 5 bases and V 2 bases, and 6 bases lay outside the gene matches. For the CDR3, the DNA is TGTGCCAGCAGCTTAAAAGCGGGAGGGCCGGACGAGCAGTACTTC. Its protein is CASSLKAGGPDEQYF.

V usage is TRBV5-1 and J usage is TRBJ1-1; no reliable D call. V was pared by 0 bases and J by 1 base, with 10 bases between. Germline V gene lookup returns CDR1 SGHRS and CDR2 YFSETQ. This CDR3 has 15 amino acids. CDR3 sequence: CASSLVVVGNTEAFF. CDR3 DNA: TGCGCCAGCAGCTTGGTAGTCGTGGGGAACACTGAAGCTTTCTTT.

V and J are TRBV18 and TRBJ2-7, with unresolved D. The CDR3 is 13 amino acids. The V and J ends lost 3 bases and 3 bases respectively, with 9 bases between them. Germline lookup yields CDR1 KGHSH and CDR2 LQKENI. In nucleotides, the CDR3 is TGTGCCAGCTCACCTTCTCTGGACTACGAGCAGTACTTC. It specifies CASSPSLDYEQYF.